Listed here are 16 T cell receptor beta chains from one sample, sequenced in a study of post-analysis software for immune sequencing data. Their antigens are not known. TCR beta libraries were prepared from cDNA with unique molecular identifiers. TCRdb reanalysed the PCR reads using MiXCR and keeps one entry per CDR3 protein. The data hold 820,000 or so distinct CDR3 sequences, with under 70% observed a single time. Study results and caveats: TRBV5-6, TRBV5-1 and TRBV20-1 belonged to a set of roughly 5 TRBV segments that were more frequent in patients than controls.

The sequencing input was blood. All receptors come from a girl aged 5-17 years with multiple sclerosis.

The V and J genes are TRBV5-1 and TRBJ2-7, with D uncertain. V was shortened by 6 bases and J by 4 bases, with 11 bases between the two germline ends. The CDR3 spans 12 residues. Germline CDR1 and CDR2: SGHRS and YFSETQ. The CDR3 here is CASTSEKYEQYF. As DNA, the CDR3 is TGCGCCAGCACCTCCGAAAAATACGAGCAGTACTTC.

A few counts support this clonotype. The chain couples TRBV6-6 to TRBJ2-3; 10 nucleotides align to TRBD2. J gave up 5 bases and V 7 bases, and 6 bases lay outside the gene matches. Looked up from germline, CDR1 is MNHNY and CDR2 is SVGAGI (reference sequence). This CDR3 spans 14 amino acids. The CDR3 nucleotides are TGTGCCAGCAAACTAGCGGGATTTGGAGATACGCAGTATTTT. It encodes CASKLAGFGDTQYF.

This clonotype was observed a handful of times. The chain recombines TRBV29-1 with TRBJ2-1; perhaps TRBD2 as D (5 bases). CDR1 SQVTM and CDR2 ANQGSEA come from the germline V gene. The CDR3 is made up of 14 amino acids. V was cut by 2 bases and J by 5 bases, with 13 bases left in between. CDR3 sequence: CSVEPRLAHNEQFF. CDR3 sequence (DNA): TGCAGCGTTGAACCGCGCCTAGCCCACAATGAGCAGTTCTTC.

The gene calls are TRBV12-3 or TRBV12-4 and TRBJ2-5; 10 bases fit TRBD1. This CDR3 is built from 15 residues. Germline trimming cut 5 bases from V and 2 bases from J; bases unmatched to any gene: 5. The CDR3 nucleotides are TGTGCCAGCAGTCAGCGGGACAGGGGTCAAGAGACCCAGTACTTC. Protein product: CASSQRDRGQETQYF.

The chain links TRBV20-1 to TRBJ2-5, with 12 bases matching TRBD2. This CDR3 spans 14 amino acids. J lost 5 bases, V lost 6 bases, and 7 bases had no gene match. Germline CDR1 and CDR2: DFQATT and SNEGSKA (reference sequence). CDR3 region: CSAETSGRKETQYF. The DNA for the CDR3 is TGCAGTGCAGAGACTAGCGGGAGAAAGGAGACCCAGTACTTC.

The J gene is TRBJ2-1, the V gene TRBV2; 9 nucleotides match TRBD1. The junction had 5 bases not matched to a gene; V was cut back by 6 bases and J by 5 bases. The germline gives CDR1 SNHLY, CDR2 FYNNEI. The CDR3 has 14 residues. This CDR3 is CASSPDRGDNEQFF. The CDR3 region has the DNA TGTGCCAGCAGCCCAGACAGGGGGGACAATGAGCAGTTCTTC.

The CDR3 here is CATSRDRATGYGEQYF. Here the CDR3 DNA reads TGTGCCACCAGCAGAGATCGAGCGACAGGGTATGGGGAGCAGTACTTC. The chain has TRBV15 and TRBJ2-7; TRBD1 aligns across 7 bases. V dropped 0 bases and J dropped 7; count of bases not matched to a gene: 12. Per germline, CDR1 LNHNV and CDR2 YYDKDF (reference sequence). The CDR3 is made up of 16 amino acids.

The CDR3, as DNA: TGTGCCAGCAGCTCACAGGATTTGCTGGCCCAGTACTTC. It translates to CASSSQDLLAQYF. V and J are TRBV7-8 and TRBJ2-7, with a tentative D call TRBD1 (5 bases). Trimming shortened V by 4 bases and J by 10 bases, and 17 bases separated the two germline ends. CDR3 length: 13 residues. Per germline, CDR1 SGHVS and CDR2 FQNEAQ. The variable domain in full, with the rest retrieved from reference TRBV7-8 and TRBJ2-7, is GAGVSQSPRYKVAKRGQDVALRCDPISGHVSLFWYQQALGQGPEFLTYFQNEAQLDKSGLPSDRFFAERPEGSVSTLKIQRTQQEDSAVYLCASSSQDLLAQYFGPGTRLTVT.

This clonotype was picked up a small number of times. The chain has TRBV5-5 and TRBJ2-3; D is ambiguous. The CDR3 spans 15 residues. V was trimmed by 5 bases and J by 0 bases, leaving 13 bases between them. Germline V gene sequence: CDR1 SGHKS, CDR2 YYEKEE (reference sequence). CDR3 residues: CASSRTGTSTDTQYF. CDR3 in DNA: TGTGCCAGCAGTCGTACCGGCACTAGCACAGATACGCAGTATTTT.

The genes are TRBV11-2 and TRBJ2-3, with 8 bases identical to TRBD2. The CDR3 totals 17 residues. J gave up 1 base and V 6 bases, and 12 bases lay outside the gene matches. Germline CDR1 and CDR2: SGHAT and FQNNGV. The CDR3 nucleotides are TGTGCCAGCAGACTCAGACCTGCGGGGGGCCGCACAGATACGCAGTATTTT. This gives the protein CASRLRPAGGRTDTQYF.

The chain employs TRBV5-1 and TRBJ2-5; the match to TRBD1 covers 9 bases. The last part of the DNA fits TRBJ1-2 better; the J call may be wrong. CDR1 is SGHRS, CDR2 YFSETQ, per germline. The CDR3 has 17 amino acids. The CDR3: CASSPRPGDRAHYGYTF. The CDR3 DNA is TGCGCCAGCAGCCCCCGCCCAGGGGACAGGGCCCACTATGGCTACACCTTC.

The rearrangement joins TRBV27 to TRBJ2-5; 9 bases fit TRBD1. This CDR3 spans 16 amino acids. Germline V gives CDR1 MNHEY, CDR2 SMNVEV (reference sequence). V dropped 7 bases and J dropped 2; count of bases not matched to a gene: 11. The CDR3 DNA reads TGTGCCAGCACCCTTTACCGGGACAGGGTTCAAGAGACCCAGTACTTC. Protein: CASTLYRDRVQETQYF.

The chain couples TRBV5-1 to TRBJ1-5; D is uncertain. Germline V gives CDR1 SGHRS, CDR2 YFSETQ. The CDR3 consists of 14 residues. V was clipped by 0 bases and J by 6 bases, with 10 bases between them. As DNA, the CDR3 is TGCGCCAGCAGCTTGGCCATAGGGATTCAGCCCCAGCATTTT. Protein product: CASSLAIGIQPQHF.

To note about this clonotype: A junction boundary mismatches the germline segment, possibly from a read error. V gene TRBV5-1 combines with J gene TRBJ1-2; perhaps TRBD1 as D (6 bases). The germline V gene encodes CDR1 SGHRS and CDR2 YFSETQ. The CDR3 covers 14 residues. The CDR3 DNA sequence: TGTGCCAGCAGTCCGGACAGCTCTAACTATGGCTACACCTTC. It codes for CASSPDSSNYGYTF.

CDR3 protein: CASSEGVGGYTF. The CDR3 DNA is TGTGCCAGCAGTGAGGGCGTCGGCGGCTACACCTTC. The chain has TRBV6-1 and TRBJ1-2; no clear D. From germline, CDR1 is MNHNS and CDR2 SASEGT. Trimming removed 3 bases at V and 8 bases at J, with 10 bases between. This CDR3 has 12 amino acids.

The rearrangement uses TRBV12-3 or TRBV12-4 and TRBJ1-2, with 10 bases lining up with TRBD1. The CDR3 has 16 amino acids. V dropped 5 bases and J dropped 6; count of bases not matched to a gene: 12. CDR3 nucleotides: TGTGCCAGCAGTACCCGGGACAGGGGCTCACTTGATGGCTACACCTTC. Translating gives CASSTRDRGSLDGYTF.